What follows is one T cell receptor (beta chain) and its context. Unmatched junction bases numbered 1, after V lost 1 base and J lost 4 bases. This CDR3 has 15 amino acids. Germline CDR1 and CDR2: SEHNR and FQNEAQ (reference sequence). This sample was included in a study of control samples from healthy donors and cancer patients. Sequenced by immunoSEQ multiplex PCR; TCRdb stores in-frame clones only, minus some. The sample includes about 92,000 clones, 82% of them seen just once. The sample was blood. The V gene is TRBV7-9, the J gene TRBJ2-3; the match to TRBD2 covers 11 bases. The receptor comes from an older woman in good health. In DNA, the CDR3 is TGTGCCAGCAGCTTAGGACTAGCGGGACCAGATACGCAGTATTTT. Its translation: CASSLGLAGPDTQYF. Filled out from reference TRBV7-9 and TRBJ2-3, the complete variable domain reads DTGVSQNPRHKITKRGQNVTFRCDPISEHNRLYWYRQTLGQGPEFLTYFQNEAQLEKSRLLSDRFSAERPKGSFSTLEIQRTEQGDSAMYLCASSLGLAGPDTQYFGPGTRLTVL.